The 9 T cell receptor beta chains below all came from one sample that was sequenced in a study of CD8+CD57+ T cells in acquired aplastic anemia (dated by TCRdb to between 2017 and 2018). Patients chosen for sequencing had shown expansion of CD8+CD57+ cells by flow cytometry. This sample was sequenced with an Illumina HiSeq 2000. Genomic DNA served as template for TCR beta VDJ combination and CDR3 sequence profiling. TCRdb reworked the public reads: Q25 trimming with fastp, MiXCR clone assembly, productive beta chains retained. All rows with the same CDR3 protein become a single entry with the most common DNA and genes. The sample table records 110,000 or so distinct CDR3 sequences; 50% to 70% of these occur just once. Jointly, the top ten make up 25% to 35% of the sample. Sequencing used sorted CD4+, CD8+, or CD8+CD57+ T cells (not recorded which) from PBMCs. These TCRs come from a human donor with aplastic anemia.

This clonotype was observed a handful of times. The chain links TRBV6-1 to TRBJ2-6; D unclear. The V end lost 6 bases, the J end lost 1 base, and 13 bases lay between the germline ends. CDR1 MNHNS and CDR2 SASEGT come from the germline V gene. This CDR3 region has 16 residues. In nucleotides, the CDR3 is TGTGCCAGCAGGCCGACATTGGGGTCTGGGGCCAACGTCCTGACTTTC. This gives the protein CASRPTLGSGANVLTF.

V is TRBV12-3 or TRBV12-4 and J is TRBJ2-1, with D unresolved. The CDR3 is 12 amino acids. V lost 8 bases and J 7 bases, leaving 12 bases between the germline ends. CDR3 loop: CASELEANEQFF. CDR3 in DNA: TGTGCCAGCGAATTAGAGGCGAATGAGCAGTTCTTC.

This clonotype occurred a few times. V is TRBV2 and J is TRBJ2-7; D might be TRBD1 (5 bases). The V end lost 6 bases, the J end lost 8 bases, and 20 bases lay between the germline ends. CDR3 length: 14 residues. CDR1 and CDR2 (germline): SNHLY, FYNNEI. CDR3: CASRGQGEQPQQYF. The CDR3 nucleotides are TGTGCCAGCAGGGGGCAGGGCGAACAGCCCCAGCAGTACTTC.

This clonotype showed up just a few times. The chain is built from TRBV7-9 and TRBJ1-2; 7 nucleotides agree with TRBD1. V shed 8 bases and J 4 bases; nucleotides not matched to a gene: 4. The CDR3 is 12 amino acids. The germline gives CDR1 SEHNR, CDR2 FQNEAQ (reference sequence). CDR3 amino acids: CASGQGGYGYTF. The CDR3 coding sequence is TGTGCCAGCGGCCAGGGGGGCTATGGCTACACCTTC.

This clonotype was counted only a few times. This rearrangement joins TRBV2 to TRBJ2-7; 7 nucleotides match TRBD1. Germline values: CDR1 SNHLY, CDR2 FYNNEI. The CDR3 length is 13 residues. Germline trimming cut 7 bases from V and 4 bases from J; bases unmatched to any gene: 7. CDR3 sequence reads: CASTFSRGYEQYF. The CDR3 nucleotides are TGTGCCAGCACCTTTTCCAGGGGGTACGAGCAGTACTTC. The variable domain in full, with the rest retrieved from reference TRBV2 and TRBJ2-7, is EPEVTQTPSHQVTQMGQEVILRCVPISNHLYFYWYRQILGQKVEFLVSFYNNEISEKSEIFDDQFSVERPDGSNFTLKIRSTKLEDSAMYFCASTFSRGYEQYFGPGTRLTVT.

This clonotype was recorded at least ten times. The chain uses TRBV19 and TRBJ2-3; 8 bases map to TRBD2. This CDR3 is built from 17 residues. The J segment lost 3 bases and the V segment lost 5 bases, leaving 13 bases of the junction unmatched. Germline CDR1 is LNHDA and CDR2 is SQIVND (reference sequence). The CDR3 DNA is TGTGCCAGTAGTTACGACGGGGAGGCGGGAGGAACAGATACGCAGTATTTT. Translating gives CASSYDGEAGGTDTQYF. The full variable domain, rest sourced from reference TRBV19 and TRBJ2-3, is DGGITQSPKYLFRKEGQNVTLSCEQNLNHDAMYWYRQDPGQGLRLIYYSQIVNDFQKGDIAEGYSVSREKKESFPLTVTSAQKNPTAFYLCASSYDGEAGGTDTQYFGPGTRLTVL.

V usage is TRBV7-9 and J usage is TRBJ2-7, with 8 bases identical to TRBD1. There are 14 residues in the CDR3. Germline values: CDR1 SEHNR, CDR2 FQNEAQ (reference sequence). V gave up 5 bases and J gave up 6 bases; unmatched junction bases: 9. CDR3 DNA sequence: TGTGCCAGCAGCAAGACAGGGGCGAAGGGCGAGCAGTACTTC. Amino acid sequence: CASSKTGAKGEQYF.

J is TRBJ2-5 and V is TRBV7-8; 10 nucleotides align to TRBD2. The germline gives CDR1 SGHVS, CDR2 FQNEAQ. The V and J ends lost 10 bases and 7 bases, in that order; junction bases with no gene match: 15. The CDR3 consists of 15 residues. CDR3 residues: CANTLVLAGLGTQYF. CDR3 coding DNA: TGTGCCAACACTCTGGTACTAGCGGGGTTGGGGACCCAGTACTTC.

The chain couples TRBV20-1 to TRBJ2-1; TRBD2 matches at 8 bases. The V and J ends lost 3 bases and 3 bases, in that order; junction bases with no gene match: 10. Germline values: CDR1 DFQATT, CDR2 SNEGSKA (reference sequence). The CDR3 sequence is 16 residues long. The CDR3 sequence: CSASYSGGVLYNEQFF. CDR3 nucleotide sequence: TGCAGTGCTAGTTATTCGGGAGGGGTTCTCTACAATGAGCAGTTCTTC.